This is a list of T cell receptor beta chains from one sample in a study of neurological immune-mediated disorders. TCRdb recomputed calls from the 5' RACE reads with MiXCR, one row per CDR3 protein. The sample holds tens of thousands of distinct CDR3 sequences, about 4.5% seen once. Sequencing input: PBMCs. Receptors originate from a woman in her sixties with multiple sclerosis. Each CDR3 is given with its conserved first and last residue. A D gene is named only where the DNA matches it firmly. Size is stated for part of the rows, as once, few or many counts, or as a class when the clone is expanded.

J: TRBJ2-1
size: many
V: TRBV6-2/TRBV6-3
D: TRBD2
CDR3: CASSNWGGSSYNEQFF
DNA: TGTGCCAGCAGTAATTGGGGGGGAAGCTCCTACAATGAGCAGTTCTTC

J: TRBJ2-7
size: many
V: TRBV20-1
D: .
CDR3: CSGERVKSSYEQYF
DNA: TGCAGTGGAGAAAGGGTCAAAAGCTCCTACGAGCAGTACTTC

J: TRBJ1-6
size: many
V: TRBV28
D: TRBD1
CDR3: CASSYRDRVNSPLHF
DNA: TGTGCCAGCAGTTATCGGGACAGAGTTAATTCACCCCTCCACTTT

J: TRBJ1-2
size: many
V: TRBV29-1
D: TRBD1
CDR3: CSDTGGKNYGYTF
DNA: TGCAGCGACACAGGGGGCAAAAACTATGGCTACACCTTC

J: TRBJ1-5
size: many
V: TRBV2
D: .
CDR3: CASKGESNQPQHF
DNA: TGTGCCAGCAAAGGGGAAAGCAATCAGCCCCAGCATTTT

J: TRBJ2-3
size: many
V: TRBV7-6
D: .
CDR3: CASSPWTRGAGDTQYF
DNA: TGTGCCAGCAGCCCCTGGACAAGGGGGGCCGGAGATACGCAGTATTTT

J: TRBJ2-5
size: many
V: TRBV7-2
D: TRBD1
CDR3: CASSPTGGEETQYF
DNA: TGTGCCAGCAGCCCGACAGGGGGTGAGGAGACCCAGTACTTC

J: TRBJ2-2
size: many
V: TRBV3-1
D: TRBD1
CDR3: CASSNRGTGELFF
DNA: TGTGCCAGCAGCAACAGGGGTACCGGGGAGCTGTTTTTT

J: TRBJ2-7
size: many
V: TRBV7-9
D: TRBD1
CDR3: CASTQEGTGDGEQYF
DNA: TGTGCCAGCACCCAAGAAGGGACAGGGGATGGCGAGCAGTACTTC

J: TRBJ2-1
size: .
V: TRBV6-5
D: .
CDR3: CASRKTDLSYNEQFF
DNA: TGTGCCAGCAGAAAGACGGACCTCTCCTACAATGAGCAGTTCTTC

J: TRBJ1-2
size: many
V: TRBV7-8
D: .
CDR3: CASSSLEAGFAVGYTF
DNA: TGTGCCAGCAGCTCCCTCGAGGCAGGATTCGCGGTGGGCTACACCTTC

J: TRBJ1-1
size: many
V: TRBV20-1
D: TRBD1
CDR3: CRTGQVNTEAFF
DNA: TGCAGGACGGGACAGGTGAACACTGAAGCTTTCTTT

J: TRBJ2-7
size: many
V: TRBV5-1
D: TRBD1
CDR3: CASSTLGQGSYEQYF
DNA: TGCGCCAGCAGCACGCTTGGACAGGGCTCCTACGAGCAGTACTTC

J: TRBJ1-1
size: many
V: TRBV4-1
D: .
CDR3: CASSQGGMNTEAFF
DNA: TGCGCCAGCAGCCAAGGCGGGATGAACACTGAAGCTTTCTTT

J: TRBJ1-2
size: many
V: TRBV5-1
D: .
CDR3: CASSLDRVNYGYTF
DNA: TGCGCCAGCAGCTTGGATCGGGTTAACTATGGCTACACCTTC

J: TRBJ2-2
size: .
V: TRBV7-9
D: .
CDR3: CASSFALDGELFF
DNA: TGTGCGAGCAGCTTCGCCCTAGACGGGGAGCTGTTTTTT

J: TRBJ1-2
size: many
V: TRBV20-1
D: .
CDR3: CSALGTWGNYGYTF
DNA: TGCAGTGCTCTGGGGACATGGGGTAACTATGGCTACACCTTC

J: TRBJ1-5
size: many
V: TRBV3-1
D: .
CDR3: CASSPSGQGNQPQHF
DNA: TGTGCCAGCAGCCCTTCCGGGCAGGGCAATCAGCCCCAGCATTTT

J: TRBJ2-2
size: many
V: TRBV5-1
D: .
CDR3: CASSLGHRDTGELFF
DNA: TGCGCCAGCAGCTTGGGGCACAGAGACACCGGGGAGCTGTTTTTT

J: TRBJ2-5
size: many
V: TRBV7-9
D: .
CDR3: CASSSTGPETQYF
DNA: TGTGCCAGCAGCTCCACGGGGCCTGAGACCCAGTACTTC

J: TRBJ1-5
size: many
V: TRBV6-6
D: .
CDR3: CASSYSSENQPQHF
DNA: TGTGCCAGCAGTTACTCAAGTGAAAATCAGCCCCAGCATTTT

J: TRBJ1-2
size: many
V: TRBV28
D: .
CDR3: CASSLGGAKFYGYTF
DNA: TGTGCCAGCAGTTTAGGGGGGGCGAAATTCTATGGCTACACCTTC